This T cell receptor beta chain was sequenced for a study of beta chain features in type 1 diabetes. Study-level results: There was a moderate but significant shortening of TCRB CDR3s in all four CD4+ subsets of Type 1 diabetes patients.

Every bit of the isolated RNA underwent reverse transcription, so sequencing read expressed TCRB transcripts. TCRdb's table, derived via immunoSEQ multiplex PCR, lists solely in-frame clones and lacks some. The sample lists 600,000 to 700,000 clones, roughly an eighth occurring once. Germline lookup yields CDR1 KGHSH and CDR2 LQKENI. The CDR3 is 15 amino acids. V shed 3 bases and J 1 base; nucleotides not matched to a gene: 3. Note on this clone: What it binds is unknown.

The receptor's source is a man between 18 and 35 years old with type 1 diabetes. Sequenced sample: naive CD4+ T cells from blood. The V gene is TRBV18, the J gene TRBJ1-5; TRBD1 aligns across 7 bases. CDR3 coding DNA: TGTGCCAGCTCACCGGACAGGCACAGCAATCAGCCCCAGCATTTT. It encodes CASSPDRHSNQPQHF.